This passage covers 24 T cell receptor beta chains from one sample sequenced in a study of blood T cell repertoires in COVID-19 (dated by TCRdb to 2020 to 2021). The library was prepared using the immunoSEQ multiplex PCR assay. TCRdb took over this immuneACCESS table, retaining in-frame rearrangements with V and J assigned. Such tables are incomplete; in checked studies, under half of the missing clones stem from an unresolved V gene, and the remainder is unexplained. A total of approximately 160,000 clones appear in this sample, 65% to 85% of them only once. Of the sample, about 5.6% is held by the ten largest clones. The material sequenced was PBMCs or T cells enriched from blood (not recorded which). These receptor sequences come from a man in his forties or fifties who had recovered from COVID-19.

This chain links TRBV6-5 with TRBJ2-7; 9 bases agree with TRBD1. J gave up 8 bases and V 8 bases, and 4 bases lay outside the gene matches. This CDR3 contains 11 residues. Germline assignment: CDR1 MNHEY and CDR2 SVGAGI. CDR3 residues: CASGGQGQQYV. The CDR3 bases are TGTGCCAGCGGCGGACAGGGGCAGCAGTACGTC.

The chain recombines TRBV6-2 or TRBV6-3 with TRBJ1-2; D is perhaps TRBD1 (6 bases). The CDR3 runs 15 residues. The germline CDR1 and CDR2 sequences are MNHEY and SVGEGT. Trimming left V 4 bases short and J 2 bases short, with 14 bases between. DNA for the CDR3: TGTGCCAGCAGTTTATATCGACAGGAAAACTATGGCTACACCTTC. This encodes CASSLYRQENYGYTF.

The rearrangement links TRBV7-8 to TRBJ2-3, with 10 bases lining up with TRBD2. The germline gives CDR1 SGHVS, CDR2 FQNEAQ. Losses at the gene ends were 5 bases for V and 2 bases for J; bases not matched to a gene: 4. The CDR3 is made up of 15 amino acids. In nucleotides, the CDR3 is TGTGCCAGCAGCGATAGCGGGGGGTACACAGATACGCAGTATTTT. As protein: CASSDSGGYTDTQYF.

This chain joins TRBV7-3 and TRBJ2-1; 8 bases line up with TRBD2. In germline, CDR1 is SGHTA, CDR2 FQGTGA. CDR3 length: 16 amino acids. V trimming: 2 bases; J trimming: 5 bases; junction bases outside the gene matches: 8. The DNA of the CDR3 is TGTGCCAGCAGCTTAGCGGGGGGACATCGTGACAATGAGCAGTTCTTC. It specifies CASSLAGGHRDNEQFF.

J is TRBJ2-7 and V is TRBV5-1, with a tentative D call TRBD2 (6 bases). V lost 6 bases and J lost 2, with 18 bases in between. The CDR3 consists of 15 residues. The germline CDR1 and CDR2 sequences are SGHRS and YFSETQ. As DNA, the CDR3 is TGCGCCAGCACCCCCGCCCACCCGGGGGCCTACGAGCAGTACGTC. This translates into CASTPAHPGAYEQYV.

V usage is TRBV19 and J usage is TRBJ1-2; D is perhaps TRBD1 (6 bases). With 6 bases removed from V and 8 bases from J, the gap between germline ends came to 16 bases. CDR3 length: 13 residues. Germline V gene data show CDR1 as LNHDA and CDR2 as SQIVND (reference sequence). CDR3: CASSLNQGLGYTF. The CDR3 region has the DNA TGTGCCAGTAGCTTGAACCAGGGGCTAGGCTACACCTTC.

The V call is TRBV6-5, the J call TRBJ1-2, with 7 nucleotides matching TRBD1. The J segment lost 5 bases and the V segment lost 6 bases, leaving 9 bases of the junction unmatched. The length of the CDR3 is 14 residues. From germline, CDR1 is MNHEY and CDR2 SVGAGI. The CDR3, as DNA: TGTGCCAGCAGGTACGACAGGGATTTATATGGCTACACCTTC. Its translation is CASRYDRDLYGYTF.

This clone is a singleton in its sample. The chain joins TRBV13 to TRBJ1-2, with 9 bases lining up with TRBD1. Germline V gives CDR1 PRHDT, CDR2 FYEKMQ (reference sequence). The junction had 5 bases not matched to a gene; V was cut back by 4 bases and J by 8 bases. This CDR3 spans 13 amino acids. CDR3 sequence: CASSYQDRGGYTF. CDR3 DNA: TGTGCCAGCAGCTATCAGGACAGGGGAGGCTACACCTTC.

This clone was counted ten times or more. CDR3 coding DNA: TGCGCCAGCTTTTCCGCGAGCACAGATACGCAGTATTTT. Translating gives CASFSASTDTQYF. The chain carries TRBV5-1 and TRBJ2-3; D remains ambiguous. With 7 bases removed from V and 0 bases from J, the gap between germline ends came to 9 bases. This CDR3 comprises 13 residues. Per the germline V gene, CDR1 is SGHRS and CDR2 is YFSETQ.

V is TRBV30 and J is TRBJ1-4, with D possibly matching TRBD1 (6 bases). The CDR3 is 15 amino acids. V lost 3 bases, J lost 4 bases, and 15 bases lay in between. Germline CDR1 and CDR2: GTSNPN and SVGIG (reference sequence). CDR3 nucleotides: TGTGCCTGGAGCAGAGACTCACAGGGTAATGAAAAACTGTTTTTT. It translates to CAWSRDSQGNEKLFF. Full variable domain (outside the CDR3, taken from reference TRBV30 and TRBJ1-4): SQTIHQWPATLVQPVGSPLSLECTVEGTSNPNLYWYRQAAGRGLQLLFYSVGIGQISSEVPQNLSASRPQDRQFILSSKKLLLSDSGFYLCAWSRDSQGNEKLFFGSGTQLSVL.

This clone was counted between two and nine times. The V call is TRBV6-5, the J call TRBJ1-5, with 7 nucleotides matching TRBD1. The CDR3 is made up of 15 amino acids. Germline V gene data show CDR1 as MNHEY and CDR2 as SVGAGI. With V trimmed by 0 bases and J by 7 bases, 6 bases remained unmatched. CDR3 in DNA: TGTGCCAGCAGTTACTCTGGGACAGTGCGGCAGCCCCAGCATTTT. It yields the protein CASSYSGTVRQPQHF.

CDR3 in amino acids: CASSPAMGQGDTEAFF. CDR3 bases: TGTGCCAGCAGCCCCGCGATGGGACAGGGAGACACTGAAGCTTTCTTT. The V and J genes are TRBV3-1 (or the pseudogene TRBV3-2) and TRBJ1-1, with TRBD1 matching 9 bases. From germline, CDR1 is LGHDT and CDR2 YNNKEL (reference sequence). J lost 3 bases, V lost 4 bases, and 9 bases had no gene match. The CDR3 runs to 16 residues.

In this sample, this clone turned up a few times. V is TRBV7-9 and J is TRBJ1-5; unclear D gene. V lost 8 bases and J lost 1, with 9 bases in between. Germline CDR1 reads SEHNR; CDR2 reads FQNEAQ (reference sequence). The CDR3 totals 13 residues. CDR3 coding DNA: TGTGCCAGCCGGCGAGGGAGCAATCAGCCCCAGCATTTT. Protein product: CASRRGSNQPQHF.

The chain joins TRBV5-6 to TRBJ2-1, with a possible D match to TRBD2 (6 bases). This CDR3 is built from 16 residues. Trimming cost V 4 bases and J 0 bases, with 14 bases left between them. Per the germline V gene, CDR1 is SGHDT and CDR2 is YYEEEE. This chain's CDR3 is CASSMPGVSSYNEQFF. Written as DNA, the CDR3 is TGTGCCAGCAGCATGCCGGGGGTTAGCTCCTACAATGAGCAGTTCTTC.

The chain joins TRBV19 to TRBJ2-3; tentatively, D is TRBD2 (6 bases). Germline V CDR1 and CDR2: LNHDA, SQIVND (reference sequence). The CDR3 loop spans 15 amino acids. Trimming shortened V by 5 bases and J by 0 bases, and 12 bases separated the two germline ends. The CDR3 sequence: CASSGIAASTDTQYF. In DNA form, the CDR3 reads TGTGCCAGTAGTGGGATAGCGGCTAGCACAGATACGCAGTATTTT.

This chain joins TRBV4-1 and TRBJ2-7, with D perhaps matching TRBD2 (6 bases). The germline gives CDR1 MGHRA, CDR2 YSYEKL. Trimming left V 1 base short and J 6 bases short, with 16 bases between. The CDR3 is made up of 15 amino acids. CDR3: CASSQVPGGTGEQYF. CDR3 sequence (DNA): TGCGCCAGCAGCCAAGTACCCGGGGGTACGGGCGAGCAGTACTTC.

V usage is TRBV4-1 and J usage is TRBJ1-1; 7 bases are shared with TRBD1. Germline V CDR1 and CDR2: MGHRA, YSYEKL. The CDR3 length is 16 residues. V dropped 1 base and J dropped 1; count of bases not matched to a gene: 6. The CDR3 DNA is TGCGCCAGCAGCCAAGCTCAGGGGGGACAGAACACTGAAGCTTTCTTT. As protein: CASSQAQGGQNTEAFF.

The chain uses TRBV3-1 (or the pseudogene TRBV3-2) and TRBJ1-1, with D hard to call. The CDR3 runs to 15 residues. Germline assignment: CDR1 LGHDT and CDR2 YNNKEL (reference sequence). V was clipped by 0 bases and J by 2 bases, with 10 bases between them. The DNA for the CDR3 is TGTGCCAGCAGCCAAGATCCACAGCCTAACACTGAAGCTTTCTTT. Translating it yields CASSQDPQPNTEAFF.

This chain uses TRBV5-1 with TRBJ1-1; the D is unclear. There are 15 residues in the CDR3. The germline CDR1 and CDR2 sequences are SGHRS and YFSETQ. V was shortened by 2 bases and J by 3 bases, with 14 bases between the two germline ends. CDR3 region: CASSLTERRDTEAFF. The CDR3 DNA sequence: TGCGCCAGCAGCTTAACGGAGCGGCGAGACACTGAAGCTTTCTTT.

DNA of the CDR3: TGTGCCAGCAGCTCGGGACAGGGGAGTTCACCCCTCCACTTT. Amino acids: CASSSGQGSSPLHF. The chain carries TRBV7-8 and TRBJ1-6; 10 bases align to TRBD1. The CDR3 is made up of 14 amino acids. The V segment lost 4 bases and the J segment 9 bases; nucleotides outside the gene matches: 3. CDR1 and CDR2 (germline): SGHVS, FQNEAQ. The entire variable domain, with the rest obtained from reference TRBV7-8 and TRBJ1-6, is as follows: GAGVSQSPRYKVAKRGQDVALRCDPISGHVSLFWYQQALGQGPEFLTYFQNEAQLDKSGLPSDRFFAERPEGSVSTLKIQRTQQEDSAVYLCASSSGQGSSPLHFGNGTRLTVT.

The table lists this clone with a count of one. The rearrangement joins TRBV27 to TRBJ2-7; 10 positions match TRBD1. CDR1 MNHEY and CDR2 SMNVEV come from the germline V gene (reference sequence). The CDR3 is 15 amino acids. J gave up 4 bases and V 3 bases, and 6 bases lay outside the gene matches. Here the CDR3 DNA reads TGTGCCAGCAGTTTCTTAGGACAGGGGGTTTACGAGCAGTACGTC. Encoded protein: CASSFLGQGVYEQYV.

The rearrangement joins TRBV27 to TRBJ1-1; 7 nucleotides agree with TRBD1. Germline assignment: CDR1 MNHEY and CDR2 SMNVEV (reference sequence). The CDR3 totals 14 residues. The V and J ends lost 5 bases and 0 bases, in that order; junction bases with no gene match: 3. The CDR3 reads CASSRTGVNTEAFF. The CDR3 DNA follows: TGTGCCAGCAGTAGGACAGGTGTGAACACTGAAGCTTTCTTT.

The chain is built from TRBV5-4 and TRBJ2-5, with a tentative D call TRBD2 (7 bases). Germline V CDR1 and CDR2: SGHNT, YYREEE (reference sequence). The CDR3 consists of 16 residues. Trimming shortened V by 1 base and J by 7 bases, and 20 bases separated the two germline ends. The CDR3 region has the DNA TGTGCCAGCAGCTTGCTTGGGGGGGCATTAGCGGCGACCCAGTACTTC. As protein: CASSLLGGALAATQYF.

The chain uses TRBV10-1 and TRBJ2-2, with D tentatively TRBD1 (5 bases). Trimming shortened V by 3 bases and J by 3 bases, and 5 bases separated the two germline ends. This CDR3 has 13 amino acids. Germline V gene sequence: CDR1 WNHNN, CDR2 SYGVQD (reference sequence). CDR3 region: CASSDRDTGELFF. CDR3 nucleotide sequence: TGCGCCAGCAGTGACAGGGACACCGGGGAGCTGTTTTTT.